Listed here are 29 T cell receptor beta chains from one sample, sequenced in a study of T cell responses to AZD1222 COVID-19 vaccine. The method was immunoSEQ multiplex PCR; TCRdb's version includes in-frame clones alone and lacks a portion of them. The data contain about 110,000 clones, about 87% of them singletons. Specimen: peripheral blood, collected 28 days after the second AZD1222 dose. Receptors were obtained from an adult who received the AZD1222 COVID-19 vaccine.

The chain couples TRBV7-9 to TRBJ2-5; 9 positions agree with TRBD1. Germline trimming cut 5 bases from V and 1 base from J; bases unmatched to any gene: 8. CDR3 size: 16 residues. Germline V gene data show CDR1 as SEHNR and CDR2 as FQNEAQ (reference sequence). Here the CDR3 reads CASSNGGQGIQETQYF. The CDR3 DNA is TGTGCCAGCAGCAACGGCGGACAGGGGATCCAAGAGACCCAGTACTTC.

The chain joins TRBV7-9 to TRBJ1-1; the D is unclear. Germline CDR1 SEHNR, CDR2 FQNEAQ (reference sequence). Between the trimmed V and J ends, which lost 6 bases and 4 bases, there was a span of 6 bases. CDR3 length: 11 amino acids. DNA of the CDR3: TGTGCCAGCAGATCGGTCACTGAAGCTTTCTTT. This codes for CASRSVTEAFF.

The chain has TRBV15 and TRBJ2-6; no firm D call. The CDR3 runs 14 residues. Germline CDR1 reads LNHNV; CDR2 reads YYDKDF (reference sequence). Trimming pared 8 bases from V and 0 bases from J, leaving 8 bases between. The CDR3 sequence: CATFSGSGANVLTF. CDR3 nucleotide sequence: TGTGCCACCTTCAGTGGCTCTGGGGCCAACGTCCTGACTTTC.

CDR3 nucleotide sequence: TGTGCCTGGACGATGCTAGCGGCGCAGTATTTT. Its translation: CAWTMLAAQYF. The chain combines TRBV30 with TRBJ2-3; the match to TRBD2 covers 7 bases. V was pared by 4 bases and J by 10 bases, with 5 bases of the junction left unmatched. Germline V gives CDR1 GTSNPN, CDR2 SVGIG (reference sequence). The CDR3 is made up of 11 amino acids.

The chain has TRBV19 and TRBJ1-5; tentative D call: TRBD1 (6 bases). The CDR3 covers 16 residues. Trimming stripped 0 bases from V and 7 bases from J, with 16 bases between. CDR1 and CDR2 (germline): LNHDA, SQIVND (reference sequence). The chain's CDR3 is CASSIDPVGGRQPQHF. The CDR3 DNA is TGTGCCAGTAGTATAGATCCGGTCGGGGGCCGGCAGCCCCAGCATTTT.

This clone appeared a few times. The rearrangement uses TRBV12-3 or TRBV12-4 and TRBJ1-2, with a weak D call TRBD1 (5 bases). The CDR3 is 12 residues long. The V end was cut by 4 bases, the J end by 3 bases, with 6 bases between. The CDR3 protein is CASSSGYYGYTF. The CDR3 nucleotides are TGTGCCAGCAGTTCAGGGTACTATGGCTACACCTTC.

This clone came up once. V is TRBV3-1 (or the pseudogene TRBV3-2) and J is TRBJ1-6; 7 bases match TRBD1. The CDR3 contains 17 residues. V shed 4 bases and J 9 bases; nucleotides not matched to a gene: 15. Germline V gene sequence: CDR1 LGHDT, CDR2 YNNKEL (reference sequence). The CDR3 spells CASSLPPGTVTGSPLHF. The CDR3 DNA is TGTGCCAGCAGCCTTCCTCCCGGGACAGTAACGGGTTCACCCCTCCACTTT.

The CDR3 DNA reads TGCGCCAGCAGCCCTGCCGGATCCACCCTCTACGAGCAGTACTTC. Amino acids: CASSPAGSTLYEQYF. The V gene is TRBV5-1, the J gene TRBJ2-7; D is uncertain. CDR1 and CDR2 (germline): SGHRS, YFSETQ. V was cut by 4 bases and J by 3 bases, with 17 bases left in between. The CDR3 covers 15 residues.

The V and J genes are TRBV5-6 and TRBJ2-1; the match to TRBD2 covers 13 bases. The CDR3 extends over 18 amino acids. V dropped 4 bases and J dropped 1; count of bases not matched to a gene: 8. CDR1 is SGHDT and CDR2 is YYEEEE in the germline V gene. In DNA, the CDR3 is TGTGCCAGCAGCGGGACTGGACTAGCGGGAGAGTCCTACAATGAGCAGTTCTTC. Amino acid sequence: CASSGTGLAGESYNEQFF.

The chain carries TRBV19 and TRBJ2-7; D is possibly TRBD1 (5 bases). V was shortened by 2 bases and J by 2 bases, with 13 bases between the two germline ends. Germline lookup yields CDR1 LNHDA and CDR2 SQIVND (reference sequence). This CDR3 region has 15 residues. The CDR3 DNA reads TGTGCCAGTAGTATAAGGGGTCAGGGAACCTACGAGCAGTACTTC. It codes for CASSIRGQGTYEQYF.

The chain has TRBV27 and TRBJ1-2; D is perhaps TRBD1 (6 bases). The CDR3 totals 15 residues. The germline V gene encodes CDR1 MNHEY and CDR2 SMNVEV (reference sequence). V dropped 7 bases and J dropped 5 bases, with 20 bases sitting between them. CDR3 nucleotide sequence: TGTGCCAGCAACCCCTCCCCGGCAGGGGTGTATGGCTACACCTTC. Translation gives CASNPSPAGVYGYTF.

This clone has only one observation. The genes are TRBV10-2 and TRBJ2-1; D possibly corresponds to TRBD2 (6 bases). Germline loops: CDR1 WSHSY, CDR2 SAAADI. The CDR3 has 14 residues. V dropped 6 bases and J dropped 8 bases, with 17 bases sitting between them. CDR3 amino acids: CASRVAAAWDEQFF. CDR3 nucleotides: TGCGCCAGCAGGGTAGCGGCAGCGTGGGATGAGCAGTTCTTC.

The chain is built from TRBV5-1 and TRBJ1-1; the D is unclear. Germline-derived CDR1 and CDR2 are SGHRS and YFSETQ. V lost 0 bases to trimming and J lost 7 bases, with 7 bases between them. This CDR3 comprises 12 residues. CDR3 nucleotide sequence: TGCGCCAGCAGCTTGGTTTTGGGTGAAGCTTTCTTT. Protein product: CASSLVLGEAFF.

The chain employs TRBV5-4 and TRBJ2-7, with unresolved D. This CDR3 comprises 13 residues. Germline V gene lookup returns CDR1 SGHNT and CDR2 YYREEE (reference sequence). With 3 bases removed from V and 3 bases from J, the gap between germline ends came to 10 bases. CDR3 loop: CASSSLDGYEQYF. The CDR3 region has the DNA TGTGCCAGCAGCTCCTTGGACGGCTACGAGCAGTACTTC.

The gene calls are TRBV12-3 or TRBV12-4 and TRBJ2-7; TRBD2 matches at 7 bases. The junction had 6 bases not matched to a gene; V was cut back by 7 bases and J by 3 bases. CDR3 size: 13 residues. Written as DNA, the CDR3 is TGTGCCAGCAATCACGGCGGGGGCTACGAGCAGTACTTC. Translated, it gives CASNHGGGYEQYF.

The V and J genes are TRBV6-5 and TRBJ1-1; unclear D gene. V was trimmed by 7 bases and J by 4 bases, leaving 19 bases between them. Per germline, CDR1 MNHEY and CDR2 SVGAGI. The CDR3 length is 15 residues. DNA for the CDR3: TGTGCCAGCATCTACTGGGGAGGATCGGGCACTGAAGCTTTCTTT. This translates into CASIYWGGSGTEAFF.

The J gene is TRBJ1-4, the V gene TRBV3-1 (or the pseudogene TRBV3-2), with 10 nucleotides matching TRBD1. The CDR3 sequence is 16 residues long. Germline assignment: CDR1 LGHDT and CDR2 YNNKEL (reference sequence). After removal of 1 base from V and 3 bases from J, the junction contained 2 bases not matched to a gene. The CDR3: CASSQADRGANEKLFF. The CDR3 DNA is TGTGCCAGCAGCCAAGCGGACAGGGGGGCTAATGAAAAACTGTTTTTT.

This chain joins TRBV18 and TRBJ2-7, with a weak D call TRBD1 (6 bases). The V gene lost 3 bases and the J gene lost 3 bases, with 15 bases spanning the gap. The CDR3 consists of 15 residues. CDR1 is KGHSH and CDR2 is LQKENI in the germline V gene. CDR3 protein: CASSPDSGAYYEQYF. The CDR3 DNA follows: TGTGCCAGCTCACCGGACAGTGGGGCCTACTACGAGCAGTACTTC.

This clone has a single count. This chain joins TRBV19 and TRBJ1-1, with D perhaps matching TRBD1 (5 bases). This CDR3 comprises 15 residues. Trimming stripped 6 bases from V and 4 bases from J, with 18 bases between. Germline CDR1 and CDR2: LNHDA and SQIVND (reference sequence). CDR3 coding DNA: TGTGCCAGTAGGCGACAGAAGTCGGGTAGCACTGAAGCTTTCTTT. Encoded protein: CASRRQKSGSTEAFF.

V usage is TRBV29-1 and J usage is TRBJ1-2, with D perhaps TRBD1 (6 bases). Germline CDR1 SQVTM, CDR2 ANQGSEA. The CDR3 loop spans 12 amino acids. Trimming took 6 bases from V and 3 from J, leaving 11 bases between them. The CDR3 DNA sequence: TGCAGCGTCCAGGGGACGCACTATGGCTACACCTTC. It yields the protein CSVQGTHYGYTF. Full variable domain (remainder filled in from reference TRBV29-1 and TRBJ1-2): SAVISQKPSRDICQRGTSLTIQCQVDSQVTMMFWYRQQPGQSLTLIATANQGSEATYESGFVIDKFPISRPNLTFSTLTVSNMSPEDSSIYLCSVQGTHYGYTFGSGTRLTVV.

The V call is TRBV11-3, the J call TRBJ1-2, with 9 nucleotides matching TRBD1. The CDR3 extends over 12 amino acids. Losses at the gene ends were 5 bases for V and 6 bases for J; bases not matched to a gene: 1. The V gene's germline CDR1 is SGHNT and CDR2 YENEEA. As DNA, the CDR3 is TGTGCCAGCAGCAGGACAGGGGATGGCTACACCTTC. Translating it yields CASSRTGDGYTF.

This chain connects TRBV15 to TRBJ1-2; D might be TRBD1 (6 bases). The V gene lost 0 bases and the J gene lost 4 bases, with 15 bases spanning the gap. There are 16 residues in the CDR3. Germline values: CDR1 LNHNV, CDR2 YYDKDF (reference sequence). CDR3 sequence reads: CATSRDGQYLIYGYTF. CDR3 DNA: TGTGCCACCAGCAGAGACGGACAGTACCTCATCTATGGCTACACCTTC.

This chain uses TRBV6-5 with TRBJ1-5; D is unclear. The length of the CDR3 is 13 residues. The germline V and J ends were trimmed by 6 bases and 4 bases, with 10 bases remaining between them. Looked up from germline, CDR1 is MNHEY and CDR2 is SVGAGI. CDR3 sequence reads: CASRRNSNQPQHF. CDR3 nucleotides: TGTGCCAGCAGGCGGAACTCTAATCAGCCCCAGCATTTT.

Points on this clone: Other nucleotide sequences in the sample specify the same CDR3. The chain employs TRBV5-4 and TRBJ1-1; D is perhaps TRBD1 (5 bases). The V gene's germline CDR1 is SGHNT and CDR2 YYREEE (reference sequence). Trimming took 0 bases from V and 1 from J, leaving 13 bases between them. This CDR3 has 16 residues. The CDR3 DNA reads TGTGCCAGCAGCTTGGGGGGCCGGGGATCGAACACTGAAGCTTTCTTT. Amino acid sequence: CASSLGGRGSNTEAFF.

V is TRBV11-3 and J is TRBJ1-3; the D gene is possibly TRBD1 (5 bases). V lost 4 bases and J 3 bases, leaving 16 bases between the germline ends. The germline V gene encodes CDR1 SGHNT and CDR2 YENEEA. This CDR3 is 16 amino acids long. The DNA for the CDR3 is TGTGCCAGCAGCTCCTACGAGGGGTCTCTTGGAAACACCATATATTTT. Its translation: CASSSYEGSLGNTIYF.

V is TRBV6-4 and J is TRBJ1-3; D remains unclear. Germline V gives CDR1 MRHNA, CDR2 SNTAGT. This CDR3 contains 18 residues. Trimming took off 2 bases at V and 0 bases at J, with 17 bases between the two ends. DNA of the CDR3: TGTGCCAGCAGTGACACCTCGAGGCTCAGTCTCTCTGGAAACACCATATATTTT. Protein sequence: CASSDTSRLSLSGNTIYF.

The chain employs TRBV6-5 and TRBJ2-5, with 11 bases lining up with TRBD1. Germline V gene sequence: CDR1 MNHEY, CDR2 SVGAGI. Trimming removed 5 bases from V and 5 bases from J; junction bases left unmatched: 7. The CDR3 has 15 residues. In DNA form, the CDR3 reads TGTGCCAGCAGTCCCGCCGGGGACAGGGGGGAGACCCAGTACTTC. This codes for CASSPAGDRGETQYF.

This chain uses TRBV9 with TRBJ1-1; D is unclear. The CDR3 is made up of 14 amino acids. V was clipped by 0 bases and J by 0 bases, with 6 bases between them. Germline CDR1 and CDR2: SGDLS and YYNGEE. Written as DNA, the CDR3 is TGTGCCAGCAGCGTAGGAGGGATGAACACTGAAGCTTTCTTT. It codes for CASSVGGMNTEAFF.

This clone was seen only a few times. The genes are TRBV6-6 and TRBJ2-7; perhaps TRBD2 as D (5 bases). The germline gives CDR1 MNHNY, CDR2 SVGAGI (reference sequence). The CDR3 is 15 residues long. V lost 7 bases and J 1 base, leaving 17 bases between the germline ends. Written as DNA, the CDR3 is TGTGCCAGCAAACATGAAGTTGAGGGATCCTACGAGCAGTACTTC. Residues: CASKHEVEGSYEQYF.